One and the same sample provided the 20 T cell receptor beta chains below, sequenced in a study of T cell responses to AZD1222 COVID-19 vaccine. Data came from immunoSEQ multiplex PCR; TCRdb stores just in-frame clones and leaves some out. The sample carries about 110,000 clones, roughly 90% recorded once. The sample consisted of peripheral blood, taken on day 0 of AZD1222 vaccination. These receptors were collected from an adult in good health.

This chain's CDR3 is CASSLVFPPASVGDYEQYF. Here the CDR3 DNA reads TGCGCCAGCAGCTTGGTCTTCCCCCCCGCTAGTGTCGGCGACTACGAGCAGTACTTC. This sequence joins TRBV5-1 and TRBJ2-7, with D unclear. This CDR3 is 19 amino acids long. The germline V gene has CDR1 SGHRS and CDR2 YFSETQ. The V and J ends lost 0 bases and 3 bases respectively, with 25 bases between them.

The chain joins TRBV5-4 to TRBJ2-1; 10 nucleotides match TRBD2. V lost 4 bases to trimming and J lost 7 bases; unmatched junction nucleotides: 11. This CDR3 is 16 amino acids long. Germline lookup yields CDR1 SGHNT and CDR2 YYREEE (reference sequence). CDR3 protein: CASSNALAGKWNEQFF. The CDR3 nucleotides are TGTGCCAGCAGCAACGCACTAGCGGGAAAGTGGAATGAGCAGTTCTTC. Complete variable domain (other parts from reference TRBV5-4 and TRBJ2-1): ETGVTQSPTHLIKTRGQQVTLRCSSQSGHNTVSWYQQALGQGPQFIFQYYREEENGRGNFPPRFSGLQFPNYSSELNVNALELDDSALYLCASSNALAGKWNEQFFGPGTRLTVL.

The chain links TRBV28 to TRBJ2-4, with D possibly being TRBD2 (5 bases). CDR1 is MDHEN, CDR2 SYDVKM, per germline. The CDR3 covers 15 residues. Trimming took 3 bases from V and 6 from J, leaving 15 bases between them. CDR3 nucleotide sequence: TGTGCCAGCAGTTTTACGGGGTTATCGGGAAACATTCAGTACTTC. Translation: CASSFTGLSGNIQYF.

V gene TRBV29-1 combines with J gene TRBJ2-3; 7 bases agree with TRBD1. The CDR3 spans 13 residues. The V segment lost 3 bases and the J segment 6 bases; nucleotides outside the gene matches: 6. In germline, CDR1 is SQVTM, CDR2 ANQGSEA. Here the CDR3 reads CSVDTGVLDTQYF. CDR3 coding DNA: TGCAGCGTTGACACAGGGGTCCTGGATACGCAGTATTTT.

This chain links TRBV7-2 with TRBJ1-4; no clear D gene. Germline-derived CDR1 and CDR2 are SGHTA and FQGNSA. Trimming left V 0 bases short and J 0 bases short, with 14 bases between. The CDR3 is 18 residues long. This CDR3 reads CASSLAPPWSPTNEKLFF. The DNA for the CDR3 is TGTGCCAGCAGCTTAGCCCCGCCTTGGTCCCCAACTAATGAAAAACTGTTTTTT.

The J gene is TRBJ1-1, the V gene TRBV19; D unresolved. The CDR3 runs to 12 residues. In germline, CDR1 is LNHDA, CDR2 SQIVND (reference sequence). V lost 6 bases and J 1 base, leaving 6 bases between the germline ends. CDR3 bases: TGTGCCAGTAGCGAGCGGAACACTGAAGCTTTCTTT. The encoded protein is CASSERNTEAFF.

This clone has just a few counts. The chain combines TRBV5-4 with TRBJ1-3; tentative D call: TRBD1 (5 bases). There are 15 residues in the CDR3. The ends were cut back, 7 bases at V and 0 bases at J, with 14 bases in the middle. From germline, CDR1 is SGHNT and CDR2 YYREEE (reference sequence). Here the CDR3 reads CASAKDGGSGNTIYF. In DNA form, the CDR3 reads TGTGCCAGCGCAAAGGACGGGGGCTCTGGAAACACCATATATTTT.

This clone was counted a few times. The rearrangement joins TRBV27 to TRBJ2-1; TRBD2 matches 8 bases. Germline V CDR1 and CDR2: MNHEY, SMNVEV (reference sequence). CDR3 length: 14 residues. V trimming: 3 bases; J trimming: 4 bases; junction bases outside the gene matches: 2. For the CDR3, the DNA is TGTGCCAGCAGTTTTCCGGGAGGGTACAATGAGCAGTTCTTC. This codes for CASSFPGGYNEQFF.

This clone has a handful of counts. DNA of the CDR3: TGTGCCAGCAGTGCCTCCTCCGGGACAGGGTTATCACCCCTCCACTTT. Translated: CASSASSGTGLSPLHF. J is TRBJ1-6 and V is TRBV6-4; TRBD1 agrees at 9 bases. From germline, CDR1 is MRHNA and CDR2 SNTAGT. The CDR3 loop spans 16 amino acids. V trimming: 4 bases; J trimming: 10 bases; junction bases outside the gene matches: 11.

This clone was recorded once. The V call is TRBV7-8, the J call TRBJ2-2; a possible D gene is TRBD1 (5 bases). The CDR3 loop spans 15 amino acids. Germline V gene data show CDR1 as SGHVS and CDR2 as FQNEAQ. The V gene lost 6 bases and the J gene lost 1 base, with 12 bases spanning the gap. CDR3 coding DNA: TGTGCCAGCAGGCTTGGGGCGGAGAACACCGGGGAGCTGTTTTTT. Protein sequence: CASRLGAENTGELFF.

The table lists this clone with a count of one. The chain has TRBV27 and TRBJ2-3; D is unclear. V shed 3 bases and J shed 2 bases, with 18 bases lying between them. CDR1 is MNHEY, CDR2 SMNVEV, per germline (reference sequence). The CDR3 spans 17 residues. In DNA form, the CDR3 reads TGTGCCAGCAGTTTGCGGTTGGCCACATTTGTCACAGATACGCAGTATTTT. Translating gives CASSLRLATFVTDTQYF.

This rearrangement joins TRBV3-1 (or the pseudogene TRBV3-2) to TRBJ2-1; 7 bases are a match to TRBD2. The CDR3 has 15 residues. J was trimmed by 4 bases and V by 4 bases; bases with no gene match: 7. Germline V gene lookup returns CDR1 LGHDT and CDR2 YNNKEL (reference sequence). The CDR3 bases are TGTGCCAGCAGCCGTAAGCGGGAAGGGTACAATGAGCAGTTCTTC. It encodes CASSRKREGYNEQFF.

V is TRBV7-3 and J is TRBJ2-3; 7 bases map to TRBD2. In germline, CDR1 is SGHTA, CDR2 FQGTGA. The CDR3 is made up of 14 amino acids. The J segment lost 9 bases and the V segment lost 4 bases, leaving 10 bases of the junction unmatched. The CDR3 is CASSSSGARETQYF. CDR3 bases: TGTGCCAGCAGCTCGTCCGGGGCGCGGGAGACGCAGTATTTT. The variable domain in full, with the rest retrieved from reference TRBV7-3 and TRBJ2-3, is GAGVSQTPSNKVTEKGKYVELRCDPISGHTALYWYRQSLGQGPEFLIYFQGTGAADDSGLPNDRFFAVRPEGSVSTLKIQRTERGDSAVYLCASSSSGARETQYFGPGTRLTVL.

This sequence joins TRBV11-3 and TRBJ2-3; D is uncertain. The germline gives CDR1 SGHNT, CDR2 YENEEA. Trimming pared 4 bases from V and 2 bases from J, leaving 19 bases between. This CDR3 has 17 amino acids. In DNA, the CDR3 is TGTGCCAGCAGCTCCCCCTTTAGGGTGCGGAACACAGATACGCAGTATTTT. Translating it yields CASSSPFRVRNTDTQYF.

The rearrangement uses TRBV19 and TRBJ2-3; TRBD1 might be the D (6 bases). The CDR3 spans 12 residues. The V gene's germline CDR1 is LNHDA and CDR2 SQIVND (reference sequence). Deletions cut 8 bases from V and 6 bases from J, with 12 bases between. The CDR3 spells CASGLGADTQYF. CDR3 in DNA: TGTGCCAGTGGACTGGGGGCGGATACGCAGTATTTT.

The chain has TRBV9 and TRBJ1-2; possibly TRBD1 for D (5 bases). Germline CDR1 and CDR2: SGDLS and YYNGEE. The CDR3 extends over 14 amino acids. Trimming pared 0 bases from V and 4 bases from J, leaving 10 bases between. In nucleotides, the CDR3 is TGTGCCAGCAGCGTAGCAGGGAACGTCTATGGCTACACCTTC. Its translation is CASSVAGNVYGYTF.

The chain couples TRBV3-1 (or the pseudogene TRBV3-2) to TRBJ2-5; 11 bases align to TRBD2. The germline V gene has CDR1 LGHDT and CDR2 YNNKEL (reference sequence). V was pared by 7 bases and J by 7 bases, with 8 bases of the junction left unmatched. This CDR3 has 14 amino acids. CDR3 loop: CASTNIAGGGTQYF. CDR3 in DNA: TGTGCCAGCACCAATATAGCGGGAGGGGGGACCCAGTACTTC.

V gene TRBV19 combines with J gene TRBJ2-7; D possibly uses TRBD1 or TRBD2 (5 bases each). Per germline, CDR1 LNHDA and CDR2 SQIVND (reference sequence). This CDR3 is 14 amino acids long. Trimming pared 10 bases from V and 4 bases from J, leaving 20 bases between. CDR3 region: CATRTRGRDYEQYF. CDR3 DNA sequence: TGTGCCACCCGGACGAGGGGAAGGGATTACGAGCAGTACTTC.

There are a few counts of this clone. The chain uses TRBV9 and TRBJ2-2, with D perhaps matching TRBD1 or TRBD2 (6 bases each). This CDR3 comprises 17 residues. Trimming stripped 0 bases from V and 5 bases from J, with 17 bases between. Germline V lookup: CDR1 SGDLS, CDR2 YYNGEE. The CDR3 is CASSVATGASGTGELFF. The CDR3 DNA reads as TGTGCCAGCAGCGTAGCTACGGGGGCCAGCGGGACCGGGGAGCTGTTTTTT.

The CDR3 is CASSPGNEKLFF. The CDR3 region has the DNA TGCGCCAGCAGCCCTGGGAACGAAAAACTGTTTTTT. The chain joins TRBV4-1 to TRBJ1-4; D not resolved. This CDR3 is 12 amino acids long. Germline V lookup: CDR1 MGHRA, CDR2 YSYEKL. V was clipped by 4 bases and J by 8 bases, with 8 bases between them.